The 6 T cell receptor beta chains given below trace back to one sample, sequenced in a study of shared clonotypes between healthy human individuals. This table comes from immunoSEQ multiplex PCR, and its TCRdb copy is limited to in-frame clones, with some not included. The top ten hold roughly 1.8% of the sample, which has about 770,000 clones, over 60% seen once. Sequences were obtained from memory CD4+ T cells sorted from blood. Subset here: CD45RA-negative fraction. The receptors were sampled from a young woman in good health.

The rearrangement uses TRBV28 and TRBJ2-6, with 8 nucleotides matching TRBD1. Germline values: CDR1 MDHEN, CDR2 SYDVKM. V was clipped by 9 bases and J by 0 bases; unmatched bases: 7. The CDR3 is 16 amino acids. CDR3 region: CASRTGTYSGANVLTF. DNA of the CDR3: TGTGCCAGTAGGACAGGGACCTACTCTGGGGCCAACGTCCTGACTTTC.

V usage is TRBV29-1 and J usage is TRBJ2-1, with 7 bases that match TRBD1. Trimming removed 4 bases from V and 0 bases from J; junction bases left unmatched: 0. The CDR3 covers 13 residues. CDR1 and CDR2 (germline): SQVTM, ANQGSEA. As DNA, the CDR3 is TGCAGCGTTGGACAGGGCTCCTACAATGAGCAGTTCTTC. It translates to CSVGQGSYNEQFF.

The gene calls are TRBV19 and TRBJ1-2; perhaps TRBD1 as D (6 bases). Deletions cut 6 bases from V and 0 bases from J, with 14 bases between. Germline V gene sequence: CDR1 LNHDA, CDR2 SQIVND (reference sequence). CDR3 length: 15 amino acids. The CDR3 loop reads CASSYWDISNYGYTF. CDR3 in DNA: TGTGCCAGTAGCTACTGGGACATCTCTAACTATGGCTACACCTTC.

The genes are TRBV30 and TRBJ2-2; D is uncertain. The CDR3 spans 11 residues. The germline V and J ends were trimmed by 4 bases and 8 bases, with 8 bases remaining between them. CDR1 and CDR2 from the germline V gene are GTSNPN and SVGIG (reference sequence). CDR3 sequence reads: CAWNLGGELFF. Written as DNA, the CDR3 is TGTGCCTGGAATCTAGGGGGGGAGCTGTTTTTT.

This clone appeared a few times. Other DNA sequences from this sample encode an identical CDR3 as well. This chain connects TRBV7-8 to TRBJ1-5; D ambiguous. This CDR3 region has 14 residues. The V gene's germline CDR1 is SGHVS and CDR2 FQNEAQ. Trimming removed 2 bases from V and 0 bases from J, with 5 bases in between. CDR3 bases: TGTGCCAGCAGCTTAATAGATAGCAATCAGCCCCAGCATTTT. Translation gives CASSLIDSNQPQHF.

This chain uses TRBV2 with TRBJ1-2, with 7 bases aligning to TRBD1. The germline CDR1 and CDR2 sequences are SNHLY and FYNNEI. V lost 9 bases to trimming and J lost 8 bases; unmatched junction nucleotides: 12. The CDR3 spans 13 residues. CDR3 in DNA: TGTGCCAGTGTATACTGGACAGGCGTGGGCTACACCTTC. Translated, it gives CASVYWTGVGYTF.